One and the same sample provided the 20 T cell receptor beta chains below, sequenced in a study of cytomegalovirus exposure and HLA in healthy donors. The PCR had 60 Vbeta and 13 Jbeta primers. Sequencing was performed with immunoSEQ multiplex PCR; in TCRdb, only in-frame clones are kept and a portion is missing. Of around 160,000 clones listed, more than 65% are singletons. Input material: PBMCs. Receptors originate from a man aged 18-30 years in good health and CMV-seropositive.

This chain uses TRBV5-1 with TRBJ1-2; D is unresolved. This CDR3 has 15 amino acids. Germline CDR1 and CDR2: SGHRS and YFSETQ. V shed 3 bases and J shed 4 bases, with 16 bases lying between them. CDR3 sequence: CASSSIIGSSYGYTF. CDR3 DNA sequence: TGCGCCAGCAGCTCAATAATCGGGTCGAGCTATGGCTACACCTTC.

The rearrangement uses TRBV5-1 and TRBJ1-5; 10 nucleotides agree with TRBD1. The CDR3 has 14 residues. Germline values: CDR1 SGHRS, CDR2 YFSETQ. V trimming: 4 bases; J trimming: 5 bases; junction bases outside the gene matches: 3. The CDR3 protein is CASSPGTGDQPQHF. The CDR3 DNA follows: TGCGCCAGCAGCCCCGGGACAGGGGATCAGCCCCAGCATTTT.

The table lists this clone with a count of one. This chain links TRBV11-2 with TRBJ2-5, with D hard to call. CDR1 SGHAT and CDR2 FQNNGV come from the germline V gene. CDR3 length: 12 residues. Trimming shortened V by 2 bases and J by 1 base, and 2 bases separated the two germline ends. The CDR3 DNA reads TGTGCCAGCAGCTTACTCCAAGAGACCCAGTACTTC. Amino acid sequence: CASSLLQETQYF. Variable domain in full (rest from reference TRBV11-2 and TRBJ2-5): EAGVAQSPRYKIIEKRQSVAFWCNPISGHATLYWYQQILGQGPKLLIQFQNNGVVDDSQLPKDRFSAERLKGVDSTLKIQPAKLEDSAVYLCASSLLQETQYFGPGTRLLVL.

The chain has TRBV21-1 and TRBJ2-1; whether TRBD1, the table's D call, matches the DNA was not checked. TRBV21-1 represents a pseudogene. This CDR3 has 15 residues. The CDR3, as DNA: TGTGCCAGCAGCAAAGTGAGACAGGGGGGTTTTGAGCAGTTCTTC. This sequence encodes CASSKVRQGGFEQFF.

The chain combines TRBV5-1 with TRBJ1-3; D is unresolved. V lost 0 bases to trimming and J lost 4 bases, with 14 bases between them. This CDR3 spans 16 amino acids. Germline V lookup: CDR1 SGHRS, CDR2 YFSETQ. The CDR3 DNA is TGCGCCAGCAGCTTGGCCGCAAAGGGAGAAGGAAACACCATATATTTT. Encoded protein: CASSLAAKGEGNTIYF.

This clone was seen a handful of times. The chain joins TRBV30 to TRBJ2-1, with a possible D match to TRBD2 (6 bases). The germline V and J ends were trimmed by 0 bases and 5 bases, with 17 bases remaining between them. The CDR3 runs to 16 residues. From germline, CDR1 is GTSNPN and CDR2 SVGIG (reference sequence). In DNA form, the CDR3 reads TGTGCCTGGAGTGTTCTTCGGGGGTCGAGGGACAATGAGCAGTTCTTC. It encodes CAWSVLRGSRDNEQFF.

The CDR3: CATSHDFSGELFF. The CDR3 DNA is TGCGCCACCTCACATGATTTCTCCGGGGAGCTGTTTTTT. The chain uses TRBV5-1 and TRBJ2-2; D gene unclear. V gave up 9 bases and J gave up 6 bases, with 15 bases separating them. This CDR3 spans 13 amino acids. The germline gives CDR1 SGHRS, CDR2 YFSETQ.

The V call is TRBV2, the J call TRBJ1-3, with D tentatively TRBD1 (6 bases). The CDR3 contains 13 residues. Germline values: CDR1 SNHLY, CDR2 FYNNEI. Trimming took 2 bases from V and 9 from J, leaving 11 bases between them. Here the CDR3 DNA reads TGTGCCAGCAGTGAAACAGGGCTGCCCACCATATATTTT. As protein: CASSETGLPTIYF.

The CDR3 nucleotides are TGTGCCAGCGCCCCATCGGGAGCAGACACTGAAGCTTTCTTT. Amino acid sequence: CASAPSGADTEAFF. The chain joins TRBV6-5 to TRBJ1-1; no reliable D call. The CDR3 extends over 14 amino acids. In germline, CDR1 is MNHEY, CDR2 SVGAGI. V gave up 8 bases and J gave up 3 bases, with 16 bases separating them.

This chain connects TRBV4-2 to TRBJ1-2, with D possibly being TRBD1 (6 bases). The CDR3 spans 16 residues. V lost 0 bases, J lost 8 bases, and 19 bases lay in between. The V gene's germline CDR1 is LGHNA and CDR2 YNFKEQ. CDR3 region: CASSQEAGQLKGGYTF. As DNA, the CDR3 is TGTGCCAGCAGCCAAGAGGCTGGACAGCTTAAGGGAGGCTACACCTTC.

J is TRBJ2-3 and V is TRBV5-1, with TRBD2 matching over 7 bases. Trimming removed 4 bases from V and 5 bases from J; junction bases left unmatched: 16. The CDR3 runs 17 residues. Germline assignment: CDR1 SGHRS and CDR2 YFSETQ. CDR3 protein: CASSPSWGRAGLDTQYF. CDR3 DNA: TGCGCCAGCAGCCCCTCATGGGGGAGGGCCGGATTAGATACGCAGTATTTT.

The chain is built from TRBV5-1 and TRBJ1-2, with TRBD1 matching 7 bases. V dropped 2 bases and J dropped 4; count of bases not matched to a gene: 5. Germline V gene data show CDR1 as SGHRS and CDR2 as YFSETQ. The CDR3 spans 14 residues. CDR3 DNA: TGCGCCAGCAGCTTACAGGGGACGATCTATGGCTACACCTTC. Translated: CASSLQGTIYGYTF.

The CDR3 sequence: CASNSKRDSEAFF. The CDR3 DNA reads as TGTGCCAGCAACTCGAAAAGGGACAGTGAAGCTTTCTTT. This rearrangement joins TRBV11-2 to TRBJ1-1; TRBD1 agrees at 7 bases. J was trimmed by 7 bases and V by 7 bases; bases with no gene match: 9. CDR1 SGHAT and CDR2 FQNNGV come from the germline V gene. This CDR3 region has 13 residues.

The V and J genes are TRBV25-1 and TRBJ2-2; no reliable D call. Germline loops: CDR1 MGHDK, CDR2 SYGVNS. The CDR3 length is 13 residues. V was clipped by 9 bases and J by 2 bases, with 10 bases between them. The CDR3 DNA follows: TGTGCCAGTATACAGAGTAACACCGGGGAGCTGTTTTTT. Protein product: CASIQSNTGELFF.

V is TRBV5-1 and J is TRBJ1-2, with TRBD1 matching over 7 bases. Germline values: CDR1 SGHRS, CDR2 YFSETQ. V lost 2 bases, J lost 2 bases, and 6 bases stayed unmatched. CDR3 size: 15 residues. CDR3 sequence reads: CASSFGATGNYGYTF. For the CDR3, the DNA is TGCGCCAGCAGCTTTGGGGCGACAGGGAACTATGGCTACACCTTC. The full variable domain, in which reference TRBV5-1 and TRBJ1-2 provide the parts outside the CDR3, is KAGVTQTPRYLIKTRGQQVTLSCSPISGHRSVSWYQQTPGQGLQFLFEYFSETQRNKGNFPGRFSGRQFSNSRSEMNVSTLELGDSALYLCASSFGATGNYGYTFGSGTRLTVV.

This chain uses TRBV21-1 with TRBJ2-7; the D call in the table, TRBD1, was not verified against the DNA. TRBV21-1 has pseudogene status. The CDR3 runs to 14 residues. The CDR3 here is CASSPRTGSYEQYV. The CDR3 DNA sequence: TGTGCCAGCAGCCCCCGGACAGGCTCCTACGAGCAGTACGTC.

CDR3 amino acids: CASSGGQVRGTDTQYF. The CDR3 DNA reads TGTGCCAGCAGTGGAGGACAGGTGAGGGGCACAGATACGCAGTATTTT. This chain joins TRBV2 and TRBJ2-3, with 7 positions matching TRBD1. Losses at the gene ends were 4 bases for V and 1 base for J; bases not matched to a gene: 8. Per germline, CDR1 SNHLY and CDR2 FYNNEI. CDR3 size: 16 residues.

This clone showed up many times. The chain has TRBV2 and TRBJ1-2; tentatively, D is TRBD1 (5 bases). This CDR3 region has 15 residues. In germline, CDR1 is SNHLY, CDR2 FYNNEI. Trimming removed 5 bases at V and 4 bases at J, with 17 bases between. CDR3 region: CASSPVREDTYGYTF. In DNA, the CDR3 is TGTGCCAGCAGTCCCGTGAGGGAGGACACCTATGGCTACACCTTC.

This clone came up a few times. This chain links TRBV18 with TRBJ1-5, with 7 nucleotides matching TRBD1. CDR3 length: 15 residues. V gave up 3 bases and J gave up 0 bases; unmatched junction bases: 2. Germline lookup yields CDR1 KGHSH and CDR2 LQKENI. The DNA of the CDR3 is TGTGCCAGCTCACCGACAGGGAGTAGCAATCAGCCCCAGCATTTT. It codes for CASSPTGSSNQPQHF.

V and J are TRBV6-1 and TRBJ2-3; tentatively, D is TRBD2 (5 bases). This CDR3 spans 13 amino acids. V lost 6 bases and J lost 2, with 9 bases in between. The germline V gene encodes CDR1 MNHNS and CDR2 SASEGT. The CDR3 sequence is CASSGVYTDTQYF. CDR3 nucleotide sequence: TGTGCCAGCAGCGGGGTGTACACAGATACGCAGTATTTT.